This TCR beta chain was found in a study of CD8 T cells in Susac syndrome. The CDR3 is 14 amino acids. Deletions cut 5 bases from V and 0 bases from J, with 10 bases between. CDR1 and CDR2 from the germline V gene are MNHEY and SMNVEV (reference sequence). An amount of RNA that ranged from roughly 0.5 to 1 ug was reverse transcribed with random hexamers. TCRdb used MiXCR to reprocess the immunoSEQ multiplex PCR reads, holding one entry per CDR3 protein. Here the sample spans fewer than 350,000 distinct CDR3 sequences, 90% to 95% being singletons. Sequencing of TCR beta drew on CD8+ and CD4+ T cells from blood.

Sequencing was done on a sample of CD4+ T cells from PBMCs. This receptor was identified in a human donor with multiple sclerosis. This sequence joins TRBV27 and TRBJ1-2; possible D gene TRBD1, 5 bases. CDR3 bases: TGTGCCAGCAGTCGACAGCGACCTAACTATGGCTACACCTTC. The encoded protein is CASSRQRPNYGYTF.